This T cell receptor beta chain was sequenced during a study of blood T cell repertoires in COVID-19. Profiled with immunoSEQ multiplex PCR; TCRdb holds only in-frame clones, not every one. The sample lists roughly 250,000 clones; roughly 84% were seen once. The sample comprised peripheral blood. The origin of this receptor is a man aged 40-49 years with acute or convalescent COVID-19.

CDR3 sequence reads: CASTSHRGTSGGSGTDTQYF. DNA for the CDR3: TGTGCCAGCACCTCCCACAGAGGGACTAGCGGGGGCTCGGGGACAGATACGCAGTATTTT. The chain combines TRBV28 with TRBJ2-3; the match to TRBD2 covers 14 bases. V shed 7 bases and J 3 bases; nucleotides not matched to a gene: 18. The CDR3 is 20 residues long. The germline gives CDR1 MDHEN, CDR2 SYDVKM.